This T cell receptor (beta chain) was documented in a study of radiotherapy plus CTLA-4 blockade in lung cancer. Profiled with immunoSEQ multiplex PCR; TCRdb holds only in-frame clones, not every one. This table holds 75,000 to 80,000 clones, around 86% found once. CDR3 length equals 14 residues. Per germline, CDR1 WNHNN and CDR2 SYGVQD (reference sequence). The junction had 6 bases not matched to a gene; V was cut back by 6 bases and J by 7 bases. The chain joins TRBV10-1 to TRBJ1-4, with TRBD1 matching 9 bases. This sequence was found in a human donor with non-small cell lung cancer who had stable disease on radiotherapy plus ipilimumab. The material was peripheral blood, obtained from a patient treated with radiotherapy plus ipilimumab. The CDR3 loop is CASSDTGGREKLFF. The CDR3 coding sequence is TGCGCCAGCAGCGATACAGGGGGCCGTGAAAAACTGTTTTTT.